The T cell receptor (beta chain) under discussion was sequenced for a study of blood T cell repertoires in COVID-19. On the study more broadly: COVID-19 samples collected from the United States, Italy and Spain covered acute and convalescent phases. PBMCs, B-cell-depleted T cells, or T cells provided the cDNA or gDNA that made up the material.

In the source study's methods: Amplified reference gene primers provided the basis for estimating nucleated cell counts. Assay used: immunoSEQ multiplex PCR; TCRdb lists only in-frame clones, some missing. V, J and clone size were drawn from that table, and D and trimming were deduced from the DNA. The table includes over 50,000 clones, about nine tenths detected once. Trimming took 3 bases from V and 3 from J; bases not matched to a gene: 10. Per germline, CDR1 MDHEN and CDR2 SYDVKM. The CDR3 spans 18 residues. The gene calls are TRBV28 and TRBJ2-3; 12 bases line up with TRBD2. Sequenced: peripheral blood. This TCR came from a woman aged 55 to 70 with active or convalescent COVID-19. This chain's CDR3 is CASSFPSGGAEVTDTQYF. In DNA, the CDR3 is TGTGCCAGCAGTTTTCCTAGCGGGGGGGCCGAAGTGACAGATACGCAGTATTTT.